This is a list of T cell receptor beta chains from one sample in a study of blood T cell repertoires in COVID-19. TCRdb's copy holds only in-frame clones and misses some; the assay was immunoSEQ multiplex PCR. The sample records under 150,000 clones, around four fifths being singletons. Sequenced sample: peripheral blood. The origin of the receptors is a man aged 40-55 years with active or convalescent COVID-19. CDR3s include the opening cysteine and the closing phenylalanine or tryptophan. A D gene is named only where the DNA matches it firmly. Expanded clones get a size class; other rows say once, few or many, or leave the size out.

>TRBJ2-6|TRBV5-5|NA|TRBD2
CASSLAGSGGRSGANVLTF
TGTGCCAGCAGCTTGGCCGGGAGCGGGGGACGCTCTGGGGCCAACGTCCTGACTTTC
>TRBJ2-3|TRBV10-1|NA|NA
CASSELRGSTDTQYF
TGCGCCAGCAGTGAACTGCGGGGAAGCACAGATACGCAGTATTTT
>TRBJ2-2|TRBV30|few|NA
CAWSGRVNTGELFF
TGTGCCTGGAGTGGCAGGGTAAACACCGGGGAGCTGTTTTTT
>TRBJ1-1|TRBV2|NA|NA
CASSSTTVNTEAFF
TGTGCCAGCAGTTCTACCACGGTCAACACTGAAGCTTTCTTT
>TRBJ2-2|TRBV11-2|few|NA
CASAGVWPGELFF
TGTGCCAGCGCAGGGGTTTGGCCCGGGGAGCTGTTTTTT
>TRBJ2-5|TRBV4-2|NA|TRBD2
CASSQDSSGGGTQYF
TGTGCCAGCAGCCAAGATTCGAGCGGGGGCGGGACCCAGTACTTC
>TRBJ1-6|TRBV3-1/TRBV3-2|NA|NA
CASSQDIGRSSYNSPLHF
TGTGCCAGCAGCCAAGATATCGGCCGGAGCTCCTATAATTCACCCCTCCACTTT
>TRBJ2-7|TRBV11-2|NA|NA
CASSLAGGVYEQYF
TGTGCCAGCAGCTTGGCCGGGGGTGTCTACGAGCAGTACTTC
>TRBJ2-4|TRBV3-1/TRBV3-2|NA|NA
CASSQVEEIQYF
TGTGCCAGCAGCCAAGTGGAGGAAATTCAGTACTTC
>TRBJ2-7|TRBV19|NA|TRBD1
CASSTAGQGSYEQYF
TGTGCCAGTAGTACCGCCGGACAGGGGTCCTACGAGCAGTACTTC
>TRBJ2-2|TRBV5-5|NA|NA
CASSQVVFDTGELFF
TGTGCCAGCAGCCAAGTAGTATTTGACACCGGGGAGCTGTTTTTT
>TRBJ2-5|TRBV13|NA|TRBD1
CASSPRTGRETQYF
TGTGCCAGCAGCCCCAGGACAGGTCGGGAGACCCAGTACTTC
>TRBJ1-6|TRBV3-1/TRBV3-2|NA|TRBD1
CASSQGDSNSPLHF
TGTGCCAGCAGCCAAGGGGACAGTAATTCACCCCTCCACTTT
>TRBJ1-3|TRBV19|NA|NA
CASSISRDSGNTIYF
TGTGCCAGTAGTATATCGCGGGACTCTGGAAACACCATATATTTT
>TRBJ2-1|TRBV11-3|few|TRBD1
CASSPGQGVYNEQFF
TGTGCCAGCAGCCCCGGACAGGGAGTCTACAATGAGCAGTTCTTC
>TRBJ2-2|TRBV6-5|NA|NA
CASIPQLASGELFF
TGTGCCAGCATCCCCCAACTAGCTTCCGGGGAGCTGTTTTTT
>TRBJ2-7|TRBV27|NA|TRBD1
CASSLRYNRGGYEQYF
TGTGCCAGCAGTCTAAGGTATAACAGGGGCGGGTACGAGCAGTACTTC
>TRBJ1-4|TRBV6-5|NA|TRBD1
CASSYSGTGVNEKLFF
TGTGCCAGCAGTTACTCGGGGACAGGGGTCAATGAAAAACTGTTTTTT
>TRBJ2-2|TRBV19|once|TRBD1
CASSIRGIRQGDTGELFF
TGTGCCAGTAGTATTAGGGGGATTAGACAGGGTGACACCGGGGAGCTGTTTTTT
>TRBJ2-1|TRBV12-3/TRBV12-4|NA|TRBD2
CASSSASGGRGFF
TGTGCCAGCAGTTCAGCGAGCGGGGGGCGAGGGTTCTTC
>TRBJ1-4|TRBV5-4|NA|NA
CASSRGGGVAEKLFF
TGTGCCAGCAGCCGCGGTGGGGGGGTTGCAGAAAAACTGTTTTTT
>TRBJ2-3|TRBV5-1|NA|TRBD2
CASSLGASGGVTDTQYF
TGCGCCAGCAGCTTGGGTGCTAGCGGGGGGGTCACAGATACGCAGTATTTT
>TRBJ1-2|TRBV6-5|once|NA
CASSLSRDGYTF
TGTGCCAGCAGTCTATCCAGGGATGGCTACACCTTC
>TRBJ1-1|TRBV7-9|NA|TRBD1
CASSSGQSNTEAFF
TGTGCCAGCAGCTCGGGACAGTCGAACACTGAAGCTTTCTTT
>TRBJ2-5|TRBV6-1|NA|TRBD2
CASSEKRGGPPFRGNQETQYF
TGTGCCAGCAGTGAAAAGCGGGGAGGTCCCCCATTTCGGGGAAATCAAGAGACCCAGTACTTC
>TRBJ1-6|TRBV12-1|few|NA
CASRIYRTGGLGDNSPLHF
TGTGCCAGCAGGATCTACCGGACAGGGGGCTTGGGTGACAATTCACCCCTCCACTTT
>TRBJ1-1|TRBV30|NA|TRBD1
CAWSAGGTEAFF
TGTGCCTGGAGTGCAGGGGGCACTGAAGCTTTCTTT
>TRBJ2-7|TRBV19|NA|TRBD2
CASSQRGVTYEQYF
TGTGCCAGCTCCCAGCGGGGGGTTACCTACGAGCAGTACTTC
>TRBJ1-1|TRBV12-3/TRBV12-4|few|NA
CASTRGTEAFF
TGTGCCAGCACAAGGGGGACTGAAGCTTTCTTT
>TRBJ2-7|TRBV18|few|NA
CASSPGRVYEQYF
TGTGCCAGCTCACCGGGCAGGGTGTACGAGCAGTACTTC
>TRBJ2-2|TRBV9|NA|TRBD2
CASSAPAGGTNTGELFF
TGTGCCAGCAGCGCCCCAGCGGGGGGAACAAACACCGGGGAGCTGTTTTTT
>TRBJ2-7|TRBV7-7|NA|NA
CASSPDPGGYEQYF
TGTGCCAGCAGCCCCGATCCAGGGGGGTACGAGCAGTACTTC
>TRBJ2-1|TRBV7-2|NA|TRBD1
CASSLPDRGVNEQFF
TGTGCCAGCAGCTTACCCGACAGGGGGGTCAATGAGCAGTTCTTC
>TRBJ1-3|TRBV11-2|few|NA
CASSFNRAGNTIYF
TGTGCCAGCAGCTTTAACAGGGCTGGAAACACCATATATTTT
>TRBJ1-6|TRBV5-8|NA|NA
CASSLGGQLWNSPLHF
TGTGCCAGCAGCTTGGGAGGACAACTGTGGAATTCACCCCTCCACTTT
>TRBJ1-5|TRBV2|NA|NA
CASRERGFYQPQHF
TGTGCCAGCAGGGAACGGGGATTTTATCAGCCCCAGCATTTT
>TRBJ2-3|TRBV30|NA|TRBD2
CAWSEGTSGGATDTQYF
TGTGCCTGGAGTGAGGGTACTAGCGGGGGGGCTACAGATACGCAGTATTTT
>TRBJ2-7|TRBV6-2/TRBV6-3|NA|TRBD2
CASSKTTSGGMYEQYF
TGTGCCAGCAGTAAGACGACTAGCGGGGGGATGTACGAGCAGTACTTC
>TRBJ2-1|TRBV6-4|NA|TRBD2
CASSDSASGGDEQFF
TGTGCCAGCAGTGACTCTGCTAGCGGGGGGGATGAGCAGTTCTTC
>TRBJ1-6|TRBV18|NA|NA
CASSPLGNNSPLHF
TGTGCCAGCTCACCACTCGGGAATAATTCACCCCTCCACTTT
>TRBJ2-1|TRBV7-3|NA|TRBD2
CASSASGGTYNEQFF
TGTGCCAGCAGCGCAAGCGGGGGGACTTACAATGAGCAGTTCTTC
>TRBJ1-1|TRBV11-2|NA|TRBD1
CASSLQGLSTEAFF
TGTGCCAGCAGTCTACAGGGGTTGAGCACTGAAGCTTTCTTT